The entry below gives a single T cell receptor beta chain sequence along with its context. TCRdb's table, derived via immunoSEQ multiplex PCR, lists solely in-frame clones and lacks some. The sample gives over 85,000 clones, more than 70% of which show up once; approximately 25% is in the top ten. This entry belongs to a study of blood T cell repertoires in COVID-19. Germline CDR1 and CDR2: SGHVS and FQNEAQ. CDR3 length: 13 residues. V lost 5 bases, J lost 5 bases, and 11 bases lay in between. The clonotype comes from a man aged 70 or older with acute or convalescent COVID-19. This chain uses TRBV7-8 with TRBJ2-3; D ambiguous. Sample: peripheral blood. CDR3 in DNA: TGTGCCAGCAGCAATGACTTGGGAGATACGCAGTATTTT. Its protein is CASSNDLGDTQYF.